This T cell receptor beta chain was sequenced during a study of blood T cells in healthy people across ages. Findings and limits, study-wide: Both naive CD4+ cell counts and diversity were greater in long-lived donors than in aged donors.

It was with a sample-barcoded 5' primer and a J-beta primer mix that a second PCR of roughly 7 to 11 cycles was run. TCRdb reprocessed the 5' RACE reads with MiXCR, giving one entry per CDR3 protein. The sample has 600,000 to 900,000 distinct CDR3 sequences; around 24% are singletons. CDR3 length: 15 amino acids. Germline CDR1 reads SEHNR; CDR2 reads FQNEAQ (reference sequence). V was clipped by 2 bases and J by 7 bases, with 17 bases between them. Worth noting for this clonotype: What it binds is unknown.

This sample was shared with a second study, whose subject was T cells of mothers and their children. As that study records: Regardless of relatedness, pairs show thymic selection shaping TCR recombination output in a similar manner.

The V call is TRBV7-9, the J call TRBJ1-2, with a weak D call TRBD1 (6 bases). The sample was blood. The TCR sequence derives from a boy aged 5 to 17 in good health. CDR3: CASSLRGTGFSGYTF. CDR3 sequence (DNA): TGTGCCAGCAGCTTAAGGGGAACAGGGTTCTCTGGCTACACCTTC.